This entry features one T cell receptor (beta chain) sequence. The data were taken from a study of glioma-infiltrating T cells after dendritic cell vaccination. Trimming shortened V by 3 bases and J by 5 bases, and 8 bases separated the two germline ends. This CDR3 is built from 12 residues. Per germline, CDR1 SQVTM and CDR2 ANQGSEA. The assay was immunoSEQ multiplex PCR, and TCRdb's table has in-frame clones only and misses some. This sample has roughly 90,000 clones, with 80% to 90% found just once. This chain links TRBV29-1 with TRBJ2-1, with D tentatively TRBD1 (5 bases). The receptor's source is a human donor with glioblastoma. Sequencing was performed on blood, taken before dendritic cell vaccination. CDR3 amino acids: CSVDREDNEQFF. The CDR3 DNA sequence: TGCAGCGTTGACAGGGAAGACAATGAGCAGTTCTTC.